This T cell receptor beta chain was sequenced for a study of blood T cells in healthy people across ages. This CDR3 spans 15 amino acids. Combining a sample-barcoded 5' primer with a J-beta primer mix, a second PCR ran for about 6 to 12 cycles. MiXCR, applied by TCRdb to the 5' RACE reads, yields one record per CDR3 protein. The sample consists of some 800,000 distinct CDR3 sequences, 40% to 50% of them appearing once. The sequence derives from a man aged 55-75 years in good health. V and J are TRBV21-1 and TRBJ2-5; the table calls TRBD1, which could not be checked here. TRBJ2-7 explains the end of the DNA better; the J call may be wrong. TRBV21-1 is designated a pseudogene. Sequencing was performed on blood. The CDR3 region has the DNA TGTGCCAGCAGCAGGACAGGCCGGAAGGTGCGCGAGCAGTACTTC. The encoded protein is CASSRTGRKVREQYF.